This record covers a single T cell receptor beta chain. This entry belongs to a study of blood T cell repertoires in COVID-19. The wider study: Some COVID-19 samples were acute and others convalescent; all came from the United States, Italy and Spain.

Authors' methods: Scientists estimated how many nucleated cells there were by amplifying reference gene primers. Repertoires were generated with immunoSEQ multiplex PCR, while TCRdb's copy carries only in-frame clones and drops some. That table gives V, J and clone size, and the DNA gave D and trimming. The sample has under 100,000 clones; over 70% are singletons. The material sequenced was peripheral blood. This TCR was recovered from a woman in her forties with active or convalescent COVID-19.

This chain's CDR3 is CASSLTGQGFTGELFF. DNA for the CDR3: TGTGCCAGCAGCCTCACGGGACAGGGATTCACCGGGGAGCTGTTTTTT. The V call is TRBV7-3, the J call TRBJ2-2; TRBD1 aligns across 9 bases. This CDR3 region has 16 residues. Germline V gives CDR1 SGHTA, CDR2 FQGTGA. The junction had 8 bases not matched to a gene; V was cut back by 5 bases and J by 4 bases. Full variable domain (outside the CDR3, taken from reference TRBV7-3 and TRBJ2-2): GAGVSQTPSNKVTEKGKYVELRCDPISGHTALYWYRQSLGQGPEFLIYFQGTGAADDSGLPNDRFFAVRPEGSVSTLKIQRTERGDSAVYLCASSLTGQGFTGELFFGEGSRLTVL.